The next 22 T cell receptor beta chains were all read from a single sample in a study of blood T cell repertoires in COVID-19. Only in-frame clones appear in the TCRdb table, and some are missing; sequencing was by immunoSEQ multiplex PCR. Among about 30,000 clones listed, roughly 84% were seen once. The sample comprised peripheral blood. These receptors were taken from a human donor in a cohort sampled during active COVID-19.

The rearrangement joins TRBV10-3 to TRBJ2-1; 10 positions match TRBD2. Losses at the gene ends were 2 bases for V and 7 bases for J; bases not matched to a gene: 2. The CDR3 loop spans 14 amino acids. CDR1 and CDR2 from the germline V gene are ENHRY and SYGVKD. In DNA form, the CDR3 reads TGTGCCATCAGTGAGCCTAGCGGGAGAAATGAGCAGTTCTTC. It codes for CAISEPSGRNEQFF.

This clone turned up a few times. V is TRBV4-1 and J is TRBJ1-2; D not certain. CDR1 is MGHRA and CDR2 is YSYEKL in the germline V gene. Trimming removed 0 bases at V and 0 bases at J, with 8 bases between. This CDR3 has 15 residues. The DNA of the CDR3 is TGCGCCAGCAGCCAAGAGGAGGGTGCTAACTATGGCTACACCTTC. Amino acids: CASSQEEGANYGYTF.

This clone was detected a few times. Other DNA sequences from this sample encode an identical CDR3 as well. The rearrangement joins TRBV6-5 to TRBJ1-2, with D possibly being TRBD1 (5 bases). Trimming removed 6 bases from V and 1 base from J, with 9 bases in between. CDR1 and CDR2 from the germline V gene are MNHEY and SVGAGI. This CDR3 is built from 13 residues. The CDR3 here is CASRTDSNYGYTF. Written as DNA, the CDR3 is TGTGCCAGCAGGACCGACAGTAACTATGGCTACACCTTC.

The V call is TRBV6-5, the J call TRBJ1-5; TRBD1 matches 10 bases. CDR1 and CDR2 from the germline V gene are MNHEY and SVGAGI. The CDR3 has 14 residues. V lost 8 bases to trimming and J lost 6 bases; unmatched junction nucleotides: 7. Written as DNA, the CDR3 is TGTGCCAGCCGAGGACAGGGGGAGGTTCAGCCCCAGCATTTT. This gives the protein CASRGQGEVQPQHF.

This rearrangement joins TRBV4-3 to TRBJ2-1; D call uncertain. V shed 1 base and J shed 6 bases, with 10 bases lying between them. The CDR3 sequence is 14 residues long. The germline V gene encodes CDR1 LGHNA and CDR2 YSLEER. CDR3 amino acids: CASSQVGTANEQFF. CDR3 bases: TGCGCCAGCAGCCAAGTCGGAACAGCCAATGAGCAGTTCTTC.

The chain links TRBV7-7 to TRBJ2-3; 14 bases align to TRBD2. Germline V gene lookup returns CDR1 SSHAT and CDR2 FNYEAQ (reference sequence). The CDR3 runs to 15 residues. Losses at the gene ends were 4 bases for V and 7 bases for J; bases not matched to a gene: 4. The CDR3 spells CASSSGTSGGNTQYF. CDR3 DNA sequence: TGTGCCAGCAGCTCAGGGACTAGCGGGGGAAATACGCAGTATTTT.

The chain recombines TRBV6-2 or TRBV6-3 with TRBJ2-7; 7 positions agree with TRBD1. CDR1 and CDR2 from the germline V gene are MNHEY and SVGEGT. The CDR3 runs to 14 residues. Germline trimming cut 3 bases from V and 2 bases from J; bases unmatched to any gene: 4. The DNA for the CDR3 is TGTGCCAGCAGTTATTATGGGACAGCCTACGAGCAGTACTTC. This encodes CASSYYGTAYEQYF.

The chain joins TRBV5-4 to TRBJ1-6; D is perhaps TRBD1 (6 bases). The germline gives CDR1 SGHNT, CDR2 YYREEE (reference sequence). The germline V and J ends were trimmed by 4 bases and 5 bases, with 25 bases remaining between them. The CDR3 extends over 19 amino acids. CDR3 in amino acids: CASSHPGRGGGANNSPLHF. As DNA, the CDR3 is TGTGCCAGCAGCCACCCAGGGCGCGGCGGGGGGGCGAATAATTCACCCCTCCACTTT.

J is TRBJ2-3 and V is TRBV5-1; 8 positions agree with TRBD2. Germline assignment: CDR1 SGHRS and CDR2 YFSETQ. V shed 0 bases, J shed 3 bases, and the junction held 15 bases outside the gene matches. The CDR3 is 19 amino acids. CDR3 DNA: TGCGCCAGCAGCTTGGAACACCGCGGTAGGCTAGCGGGTACAGATACGCAGTATTTT. Translated, it gives CASSLEHRGRLAGTDTQYF.

This clone was recorded once. The chain uses TRBV12-3 or TRBV12-4 and TRBJ1-2, with D possibly matching TRBD1 (5 bases). V lost 6 bases to trimming and J lost 5 bases, with 13 bases between them. The length of the CDR3 is 13 residues. CDR3 nucleotides: TGTGCCAGCAGAGAACGACGGGGGTATGGCTACACCTTC. The encoded protein is CASRERRGYGYTF.

J is TRBJ1-1 and V is TRBV6-5; no clear D. CDR1 is MNHEY and CDR2 is SVGAGI in the germline V gene. Trimming took 10 bases from V and 4 from J, leaving 16 bases between them. The CDR3 is 13 amino acids. The CDR3 region has the DNA TGTGCCATTTCTCTCCGGGATGGCACTGAAGCTTTCTTT. Encoded protein: CAISLRDGTEAFF.

V is TRBV27 and J is TRBJ1-2; D may be TRBD1 (5 bases). The germline V and J ends were trimmed by 0 bases and 7 bases, with 12 bases remaining between them. The CDR3 extends over 14 amino acids. Germline V gene sequence: CDR1 MNHEY, CDR2 SMNVEV (reference sequence). The CDR3 region is CASSLSRGEGGYTF. CDR3 nucleotides: TGTGCCAGCAGTTTATCGAGAGGGGAGGGTGGCTACACCTTC.

The chain links TRBV6-5 to TRBJ1-1, with a tentative D call TRBD1 (5 bases). Germline V gene lookup returns CDR1 MNHEY and CDR2 SVGAGI. V dropped 5 bases and J dropped 1 base, with 14 bases sitting between them. The CDR3 extends over 15 amino acids. The CDR3 sequence: CASSPSGGRNTEAFF. DNA of the CDR3: TGTGCCAGCAGTCCCTCCGGGGGAAGGAACACTGAAGCTTTCTTT.

This rearrangement joins TRBV4-3 to TRBJ1-2; D perhaps matches TRBD1 (5 bases). The CDR3 consists of 16 residues. V lost 0 bases and J 4 bases, leaving 15 bases between the germline ends. Germline CDR1 and CDR2: LGHNA and YSLEER. In DNA, the CDR3 is TGCGCCAGCAGCCAAGAATGGCAGGGCGTCGGCTATGGCTACACCTTC. Its translation: CASSQEWQGVGYGYTF.

The V call is TRBV7-9, the J call TRBJ2-1; D possibly corresponds to TRBD2 (5 bases). The CDR3 totals 14 residues. Between the trimmed V and J ends, which lost 3 bases and 8 bases, there was a span of 14 bases. Germline V gene data show CDR1 as SEHNR and CDR2 as FQNEAQ (reference sequence). The CDR3 coding sequence is TGTGCCAGCAGCTTGTATTCCGGGGTCGATGAGCAGTTCTTC. Residues: CASSLYSGVDEQFF.

This chain uses TRBV19 with TRBJ2-6, with D possibly matching TRBD1 (6 bases). CDR3 length equals 15 residues. The V end lost 8 bases, the J end lost 2 bases, and 13 bases lay between the germline ends. Germline V gene lookup returns CDR1 LNHDA and CDR2 SQIVND (reference sequence). CDR3 DNA sequence: TGTGCCAGTTCAGCGGACAGACCTGGGGCCAACGTCCTGACTTTC. Protein: CASSADRPGANVLTF.

This chain links TRBV7-3 with TRBJ2-1; 8 bases line up with TRBD2. The V gene end was trimmed by 1 base and the J gene end by 6 bases; junction bases not matched to a gene: 5. The CDR3 contains 15 residues. Germline values: CDR1 SGHTA, CDR2 FQGTGA. The CDR3 DNA reads TGTGCCAGCAGCTTAAGGGATAGCGGGATCAATGAGCAGTTCTTC. This codes for CASSLRDSGINEQFF.

The chain couples TRBV3-1 (or the pseudogene TRBV3-2) to TRBJ2-7; 8 positions match TRBD1. CDR1 LGHDT and CDR2 YNNKEL come from the germline V gene (reference sequence). The CDR3 sequence is 16 residues long. V trimming: 0 bases; J trimming: 5 bases; junction bases outside the gene matches: 9. The CDR3 loop reads CASSQEAGQAYDEQYF. CDR3 bases: TGTGCCAGCAGCCAAGAGGCGGGACAGGCTTACGACGAGCAGTACTTC.

The rearrangement joins TRBV14 to TRBJ2-7; 11 positions match TRBD2. The CDR3 is made up of 18 amino acids. Looked up from germline, CDR1 is SGHDN and CDR2 is FVKESK. The V segment lost 0 bases and the J segment 3 bases; nucleotides outside the gene matches: 10. CDR3: CASSQDRIAGGPGYEQYF. The CDR3, as DNA: TGTGCCAGCAGCCAAGATCGGATAGCGGGAGGGCCTGGCTACGAGCAGTACTTC. Using reference TRBV14 and TRBJ2-7 for the parts outside the CDR3, the full variable domain is EAGVTQFPSHSVIEKGQTVTLRCDPISGHDNLYWYRRVMGKEIKFLLHFVKESKQDESGMPNNRFLAERTGGTYSTLKVQPAELEDSGVYFCASSQDRIAGGPGYEQYFGPGTRLTVT.

The count of this clone is one. V usage is TRBV5-4 and J usage is TRBJ1-2, with TRBD1 identical over 7 bases. CDR1 is SGHNT, CDR2 YYREEE, per germline (reference sequence). V shed 2 bases, J shed 2 bases, and the junction held 6 bases outside the gene matches. The length of the CDR3 is 15 residues. CDR3 DNA: TGTGCCAGCAGCTTCGACAGGGTGGCCAACTATGGCTACACCTTC. Its protein product is CASSFDRVANYGYTF.

V is TRBV5-1 and J is TRBJ1-1, with D unclear. CDR1 and CDR2 (germline): SGHRS, YFSETQ. There are 14 residues in the CDR3. The V end was cut by 2 bases, the J end by 1 base, with 9 bases between. The CDR3 loop reads CASSLWAGNTEAFF. The CDR3 DNA follows: TGCGCCAGCAGCTTATGGGCAGGGAACACTGAAGCTTTCTTT. The full variable domain, rest sourced from reference TRBV5-1 and TRBJ1-1, is KAGVTQTPRYLIKTRGQQVTLSCSPISGHRSVSWYQQTPGQGLQFLFEYFSETQRNKGNFPGRFSGRQFSNSRSEMNVSTLELGDSALYLCASSLWAGNTEAFFGQGTRLTVV.

V is TRBV27 and J is TRBJ2-7; 7 bases fit TRBD1. The V gene end was trimmed by 3 bases and the J gene end by 1 base; junction bases not matched to a gene: 3. The CDR3 spans 14 residues. CDR1 and CDR2 (germline): MNHEY, SMNVEV (reference sequence). The CDR3 nucleotides read TGTGCCAGCAGTTTTGGGACAGCTTCCTACGAGCAGTACTTC. Encoded protein: CASSFGTASYEQYF.